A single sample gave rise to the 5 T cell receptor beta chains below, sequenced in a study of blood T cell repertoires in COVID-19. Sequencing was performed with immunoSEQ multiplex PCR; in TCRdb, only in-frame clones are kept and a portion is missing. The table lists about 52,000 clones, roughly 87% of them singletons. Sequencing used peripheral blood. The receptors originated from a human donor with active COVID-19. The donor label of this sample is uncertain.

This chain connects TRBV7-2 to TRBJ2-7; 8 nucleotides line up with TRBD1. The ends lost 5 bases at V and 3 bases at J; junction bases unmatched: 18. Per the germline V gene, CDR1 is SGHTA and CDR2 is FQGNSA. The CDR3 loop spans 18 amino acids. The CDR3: CASSPRTGQGRVLYEQYF. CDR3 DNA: TGTGCCAGCAGCCCACGGACAGGGCAGGGCCGGGTCCTCTACGAGCAGTACTTC.

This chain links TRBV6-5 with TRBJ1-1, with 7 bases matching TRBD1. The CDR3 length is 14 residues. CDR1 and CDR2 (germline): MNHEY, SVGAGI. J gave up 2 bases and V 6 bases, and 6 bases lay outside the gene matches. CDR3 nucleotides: TGTGCCAGCAGATCATACAGGGGCAACACTGAAGCTTTCTTT. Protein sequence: CASRSYRGNTEAFF.

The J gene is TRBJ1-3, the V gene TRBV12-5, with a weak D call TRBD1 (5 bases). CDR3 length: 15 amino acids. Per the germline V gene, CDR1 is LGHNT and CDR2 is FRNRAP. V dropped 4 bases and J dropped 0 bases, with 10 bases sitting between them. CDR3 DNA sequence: TGTGCTAGTGGTTCGATTCAGGGCTCTGGAAACACCATATATTTT. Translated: CASGSIQGSGNTIYF.

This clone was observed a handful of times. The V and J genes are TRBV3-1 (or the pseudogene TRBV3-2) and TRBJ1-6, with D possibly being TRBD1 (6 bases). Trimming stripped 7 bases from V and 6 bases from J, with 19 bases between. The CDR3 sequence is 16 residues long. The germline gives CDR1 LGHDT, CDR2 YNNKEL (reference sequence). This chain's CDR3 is CASTSQPRTVNSPLHF. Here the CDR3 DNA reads TGTGCCAGCACCTCCCAACCCCGGACAGTTAATTCACCCCTCCACTTT.

For the CDR3, the DNA is TGTGCCAGCAGCTTAGGCCCCAGCGGGGGCGAGCAGTACTTC. It is translated as CASSLGPSGGEQYF. The chain employs TRBV7-2 and TRBJ2-7, with 8 bases aligning to TRBD2. V trimming: 1 base; J trimming: 6 bases; junction bases outside the gene matches: 5. This CDR3 has 14 residues. Germline CDR1 and CDR2: SGHTA and FQGNSA.